This TCR beta chain was sequenced in a study of technical replicates of blood from a handful of donors. Only in-frame clones appear in the TCRdb table, and some are missing; sequencing was by immunoSEQ multiplex PCR. The repertoire holds under 90,000 clones, roughly 94% seen once, with 0.25% in the top ten. The ends were cut back, 1 base at V and 1 base at J, with 19 bases in the middle. The CDR3 contains 17 residues. Germline CDR1 is SQVTM and CDR2 is ANQGSEA. Material: T cells isolated from PBMCs. This clonotype was sampled from a human donor in good health. This rearrangement joins TRBV29-1 to TRBJ1-1, with TRBD1 as a possible D gene (5 bases). The CDR3 DNA is TGCAGCGTTGAAGGTTTAGTCAGGGATTCCTGGAACACTGAAGCTTTCTTT. This translates into CSVEGLVRDSWNTEAFF.